This T cell receptor (beta chain) was recorded in a study of blood T cell repertoires in COVID-19. Looking at the study overall: Samples of COVID-19 (acute and convalescent) were obtained from the United States, Italy and Spain.

The assay was immunoSEQ multiplex PCR, and TCRdb's table has in-frame clones only and misses some. The sample lists roughly 200,000 clones; approximately 86% were seen once. CDR3 length: 17 amino acids. Unmatched junction bases numbered 4, after V lost 2 bases and J lost 0 bases. In germline, CDR1 is SGHAT, CDR2 FQNNGV. Sample: PBMCs or T cells enriched from blood (not recorded which). The rearrangement links TRBV11-2 to TRBJ2-6; TRBD2 matches at 7 bases. The sequence came from a woman under 40 who had been exposed to COVID-19. CDR3: CASSLKGRDSGANVLTF. DNA of the CDR3: TGTGCCAGCAGCTTAAAGGGGAGGGACTCTGGGGCCAACGTCCTGACTTTC.